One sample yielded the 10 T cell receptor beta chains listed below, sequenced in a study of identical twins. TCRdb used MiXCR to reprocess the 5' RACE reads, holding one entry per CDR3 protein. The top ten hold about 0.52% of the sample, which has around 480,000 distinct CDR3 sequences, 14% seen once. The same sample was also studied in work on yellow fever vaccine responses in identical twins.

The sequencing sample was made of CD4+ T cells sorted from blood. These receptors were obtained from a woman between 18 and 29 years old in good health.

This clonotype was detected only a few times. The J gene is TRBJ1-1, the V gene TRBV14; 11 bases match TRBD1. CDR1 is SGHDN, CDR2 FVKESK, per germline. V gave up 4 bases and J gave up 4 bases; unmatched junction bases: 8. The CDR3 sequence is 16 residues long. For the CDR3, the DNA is TGTGCCAGCAGCCGAGTGGGGGGGACAGGGGGCACTGAAGCTTTCTTT. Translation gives CASSRVGGTGGTEAFF. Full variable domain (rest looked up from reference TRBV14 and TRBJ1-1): EAGVTQFPSHSVIEKGQTVTLRCDPISGHDNLYWYRRVMGKEIKFLLHFVKESKQDESGMPNNRFLAERTGGTYSTLKVQPAELEDSGVYFCASSRVGGTGGTEAFFGQGTRLTVV.

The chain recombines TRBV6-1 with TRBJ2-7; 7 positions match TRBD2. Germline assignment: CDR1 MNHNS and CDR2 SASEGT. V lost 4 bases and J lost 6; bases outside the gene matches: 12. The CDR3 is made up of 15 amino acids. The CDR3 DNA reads TGTGCCAGCAGTGTCCCAGCGGGACCGTATTTCGAGCAGTACTTC. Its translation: CASSVPAGPYFEQYF.

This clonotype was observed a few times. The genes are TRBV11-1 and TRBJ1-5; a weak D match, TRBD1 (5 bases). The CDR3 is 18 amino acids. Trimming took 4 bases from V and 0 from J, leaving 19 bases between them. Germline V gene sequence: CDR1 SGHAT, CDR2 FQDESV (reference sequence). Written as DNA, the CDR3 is TGTGCCAGCAGCTCCCCTCCGTTAGGGAGGGGTAGCAATCAGCCCCAGCATTTT. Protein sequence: CASSSPPLGRGSNQPQHF.

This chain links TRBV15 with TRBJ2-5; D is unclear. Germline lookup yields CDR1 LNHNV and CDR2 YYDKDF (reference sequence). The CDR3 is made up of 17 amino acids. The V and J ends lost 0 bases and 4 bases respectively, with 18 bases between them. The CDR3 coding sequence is TGTGCCACCAGCAGAGATCGTTCAGGTCTGAAGGGAGAGACCCAGTACTTC. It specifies CATSRDRSGLKGETQYF.

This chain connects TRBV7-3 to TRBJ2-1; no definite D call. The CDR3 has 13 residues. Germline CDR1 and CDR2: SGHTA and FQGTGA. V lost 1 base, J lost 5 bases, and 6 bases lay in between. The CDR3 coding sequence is TGTGCCAGCAGCTTAATTAGGGACAATGAGCAGTTCTTC. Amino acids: CASSLIRDNEQFF.

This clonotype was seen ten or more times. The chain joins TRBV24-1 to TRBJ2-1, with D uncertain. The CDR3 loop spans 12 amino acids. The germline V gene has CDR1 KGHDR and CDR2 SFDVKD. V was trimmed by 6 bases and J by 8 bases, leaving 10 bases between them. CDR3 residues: CATSPRGHEQFF. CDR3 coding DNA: TGTGCCACCAGTCCTCGTGGACATGAGCAGTTCTTC.

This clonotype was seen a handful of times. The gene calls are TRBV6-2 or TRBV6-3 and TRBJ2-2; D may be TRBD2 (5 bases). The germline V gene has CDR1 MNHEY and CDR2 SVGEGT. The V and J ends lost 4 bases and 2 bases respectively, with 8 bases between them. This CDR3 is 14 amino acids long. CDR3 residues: CASSFDYNTGELFF. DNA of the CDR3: TGTGCCAGCAGTTTTGACTACAACACCGGGGAGCTGTTTTTT.

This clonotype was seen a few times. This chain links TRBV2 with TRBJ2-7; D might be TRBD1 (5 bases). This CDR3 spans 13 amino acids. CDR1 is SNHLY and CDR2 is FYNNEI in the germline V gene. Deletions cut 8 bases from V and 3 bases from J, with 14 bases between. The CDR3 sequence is CASAAGQGYEQYF. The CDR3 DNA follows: TGTGCCAGCGCTGCCGGTCAGGGCTACGAGCAGTACTTC.

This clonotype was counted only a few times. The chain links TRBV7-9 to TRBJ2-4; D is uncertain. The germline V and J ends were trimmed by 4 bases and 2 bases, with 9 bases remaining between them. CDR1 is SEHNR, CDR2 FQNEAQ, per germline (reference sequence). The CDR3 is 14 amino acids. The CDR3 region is CASSSTGSKNIQYF. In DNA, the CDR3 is TGTGCCAGCAGCTCGACTGGATCCAAAAACATTCAGTACTTC.

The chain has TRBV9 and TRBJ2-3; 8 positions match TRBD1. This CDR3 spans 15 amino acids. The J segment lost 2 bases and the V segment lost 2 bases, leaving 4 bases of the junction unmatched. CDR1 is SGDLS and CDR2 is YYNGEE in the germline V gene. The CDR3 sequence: CASSVTGAFTDTQYF. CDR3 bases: TGTGCCAGCAGCGTGACAGGGGCCTTCACAGATACGCAGTATTTT.